One sample yielded the 24 T cell receptor beta chains listed below, sequenced in a study of CD8 T cells in ankylosing spondylitis. TCRdb re-called the 5' RACE reads with MiXCR, one entry per CDR3 protein. This table holds approximately 110,000 distinct CDR3 sequences, around 24% found once. Sequencing was done on a sample of synovial fluid, either unsorted or a sorted T cell fraction (not recorded which). The receptors stem from a male donor with ankylosing spondylitis.

This rearrangement joins TRBV11-3 to TRBJ1-5; D is perhaps TRBD1 (5 bases). The CDR3 covers 12 residues. Germline loops: CDR1 SGHNT, CDR2 YENEEA. V gave up 5 bases and J gave up 5 bases, with 7 bases separating them. The CDR3 here is CASSQGDQPQHF. The CDR3 DNA reads as TGTGCCAGCAGCCAGGGAGATCAGCCCCAGCATTTT.

This clonotype was counted at least ten times. The chain carries TRBV20-1 and TRBJ2-1, with D possibly called TRBD1 or TRBD2 (6 bases each). The CDR3 sequence is 13 residues long. Trimming took off 6 bases at V and 10 bases at J, with 19 bases between the two ends. Per the germline V gene, CDR1 is DFQATT and CDR2 is SNEGSKA (reference sequence). The CDR3 spells CSAGRGPGAEQFF. In DNA, the CDR3 is TGCAGTGCCGGAAGAGGTCCGGGGGCGGAGCAGTTCTTC.

The sample holds a few counts of this clonotype. V usage is TRBV11-1 and J usage is TRBJ2-5; 9 bases line up with TRBD2. The V segment lost 8 bases and the J segment 7 bases; nucleotides outside the gene matches: 8. The CDR3 sequence is 13 residues long. Germline V gene lookup returns CDR1 SGHAT and CDR2 FQDESV (reference sequence). DNA for the CDR3: TGTGCCAGCGGGGTAGCGGGAGTGGGGACCCAGTACTTC. It encodes CASGVAGVGTQYF.

V and J are TRBV5-1 and TRBJ2-6; 8 nucleotides match TRBD1. J lost 0 bases, V lost 4 bases, and 12 bases had no gene match. From germline, CDR1 is SGHRS and CDR2 YFSETQ. This CDR3 region has 19 residues. DNA of the CDR3: TGCGCCAGCAGCCTTAGACGACAGGGGTCTGTCTCTGGGGCCAACGTCCTGACTTTC. Translating gives CASSLRRQGSVSGANVLTF.

This clonotype has more than one count but fewer than ten. This chain links TRBV7-2 with TRBJ2-5, with D maybe TRBD2 (5 bases). The length of the CDR3 is 14 residues. Germline V gene data show CDR1 as SGHTA and CDR2 as FQGNSA. V lost 1 base and J lost 5, with 11 bases in between. CDR3 sequence: CASSLGGSRETQYF. CDR3 DNA sequence: TGTGCCAGCAGCTTAGGTGGGAGTCGTGAGACCCAGTACTTC.

At least ten counts were recorded for this clonotype. The chain uses TRBV20-1 and TRBJ1-3, with D possibly being TRBD1 (5 bases). Germline lookup yields CDR1 DFQATT and CDR2 SNEGSKA (reference sequence). The CDR3 runs to 13 residues. V was clipped by 6 bases and J by 3 bases, with 12 bases between them. CDR3 coding DNA: TGCAGTGCCCCCCGTGGGGGTGGAAACACCATATATTTT. As protein: CSAPRGGGNTIYF.

This clonotype has a handful of counts. The chain joins TRBV30 to TRBJ1-4; unclear D gene. The ends were cut back, 2 bases at V and 10 bases at J, with 14 bases in the middle. The CDR3 extends over 13 amino acids. Looked up from germline, CDR1 is GTSNPN and CDR2 is SVGIG (reference sequence). The CDR3 nucleotides read TGTGCCTGGAGTTGGACGAATGGCGGAAAACTGTTTTTT. As protein: CAWSWTNGGKLFF.

This clonotype was seen a handful of times. The chain uses TRBV12-3 or TRBV12-4 and TRBJ1-1; maybe TRBD1 (6 bases). The ends were cut back, 2 bases at V and 5 bases at J, with 15 bases in the middle. The CDR3 is 15 amino acids. The CDR3 DNA sequence: TGTGCCAGCAGTTTATCAGGGGTAGGTGGGACTGAAGCTTTCTTT. Encoded protein: CASSLSGVGGTEAFF.

This clonotype was detected many times. The V gene is TRBV20-1, the J gene TRBJ2-2, with 8 bases fitting TRBD1. CDR3 length equals 16 residues. V shed 1 base, J shed 2 bases, and the junction held 6 bases outside the gene matches. In germline, CDR1 is DFQATT, CDR2 SNEGSKA (reference sequence). This CDR3 is CSARVLGQGNTGELFF. The DNA of the CDR3 is TGCAGTGCTAGAGTCCTCGGACAGGGCAACACCGGGGAGCTGTTTTTT.

The chain recombines TRBV25-1 with TRBJ1-6; 9 nucleotides match TRBD1. Germline trimming cut 6 bases from V and 5 bases from J; bases unmatched to any gene: 2. The CDR3 covers 14 residues. In germline, CDR1 is MGHDK, CDR2 SYGVNS. The CDR3 protein is CASRRTGDNSPLHF. The CDR3 DNA sequence: TGTGCCAGCAGAAGGACAGGGGATAATTCACCCCTCCACTTT.

The CDR3 here is CAISVQRDNEQFF. The DNA for the CDR3 is TGTGCCATCAGTGTCCAGCGGGACAATGAGCAGTTCTTC. The chain couples TRBV10-3 to TRBJ2-1; maybe TRBD2 (6 bases). Trimming removed 4 bases at V and 5 bases at J, with 9 bases between. The CDR3 sequence is 13 residues long. Looked up from germline, CDR1 is ENHRY and CDR2 is SYGVKD.

This clonotype was counted many times. The rearrangement joins TRBV29-1 to TRBJ1-4; 8 positions agree with TRBD1. The CDR3 is 14 amino acids. Germline loops: CDR1 SQVTM, CDR2 ANQGSEA. The trim removed 2 bases at V and 11 bases at J, leaving 10 bases unmatched. For the CDR3, the DNA is TGCAGCGTTGAATTGGGGACAGGTAACGACAAACTGTTTTTT. This translates into CSVELGTGNDKLFF.

This rearrangement joins TRBV7-2 to TRBJ2-3, with D tentatively TRBD2 (5 bases). The CDR3 has 13 residues. Deletions cut 1 base from V and 5 bases from J, with 7 bases between. Looked up from germline, CDR1 is SGHTA and CDR2 is FQGNSA. CDR3 loop: CASSLGSGDTQYF. The CDR3 DNA is TGTGCCAGCAGCTTAGGGAGCGGAGATACGCAGTATTTT.

This clonotype was detected ten times or more. The chain carries TRBV3-1 and TRBJ2-1; D remains unclear. Per germline, CDR1 LGHDT and CDR2 YNNKEL (reference sequence). The CDR3 is 12 amino acids. V lost 0 bases, J lost 7 bases, and 4 bases lay in between. The CDR3 loop reads CASSQDANEQFF. CDR3 coding DNA: TGTGCCAGCAGCCAAGATGCGAATGAGCAGTTCTTC.

This chain joins TRBV7-8 and TRBJ1-1; the D gene is possibly TRBD1 (5 bases). V lost 5 bases and J 5 bases, leaving 24 bases between the germline ends. The length of the CDR3 is 17 residues. Germline loops: CDR1 SGHVS, CDR2 FQNEAQ. CDR3 sequence (DNA): TGTGCCAGCAGCCACTTGGGAAGGAACAGGAGAGAGACTGAAGCTTTCTTT. Translated: CASSHLGRNRRETEAFF.

The CDR3 protein is CASSTRLAGTYNEQFF. The CDR3 region has the DNA TGTGCCAGCAGCACGCGACTAGCGGGAACCTACAATGAGCAGTTCTTC. This chain connects TRBV11-1 to TRBJ2-1; 11 nucleotides match TRBD2. This CDR3 is built from 16 residues. Germline CDR1 SGHAT, CDR2 FQDESV (reference sequence). V dropped 5 bases and J dropped 2; count of bases not matched to a gene: 5.

This clonotype has only a few counts. The V call is TRBV6-1, the J call TRBJ2-5; D not resolved. Trimming stripped 6 bases from V and 4 bases from J, with 15 bases between. Per germline, CDR1 MNHNS and CDR2 SASEGT. CDR3 size: 14 residues. CDR3 in DNA: TGTGCCAGCAGGGAGCCTTCTGCACGAGAGACCCAGTACTTC. This sequence encodes CASREPSARETQYF.

V is TRBV18 and J is TRBJ2-7; TRBD2 matches at 9 bases. The CDR3 consists of 15 residues. Germline V gives CDR1 KGHSH, CDR2 LQKENI. V dropped 3 bases and J dropped 4; count of bases not matched to a gene: 7. CDR3 protein: CASSPVREGRYEQYF. The CDR3, as DNA: TGTGCCAGCTCACCGGTGCGGGAGGGCCGGTACGAGCAGTACTTC.

This clonotype appeared a single time. CDR3 loop: CASREPETEAFF. DNA of the CDR3: TGCGCCAGCAGGGAGCCGGAGACTGAAGCTTTCTTT. V usage is TRBV10-2 and J usage is TRBJ1-1; no reliable D call. Trimming removed 6 bases from V and 5 bases from J, with 10 bases in between. CDR3 length equals 12 residues. Germline CDR1 WSHSY, CDR2 SAAADI.

This clonotype has at least ten counts. V and J are TRBV24-1 and TRBJ1-5; unclear D gene. The germline gives CDR1 KGHDR, CDR2 SFDVKD. Trimming shortened V by 4 bases and J by 0 bases, and 12 bases separated the two germline ends. This CDR3 comprises 16 residues. CDR3 protein: CATSEATDISNQPQHF. The CDR3 nucleotides are TGTGCCACCAGTGAAGCGACCGATATTAGCAATCAGCCCCAGCATTTT.

The V call is TRBV5-1, the J call TRBJ2-2; a weak D match, TRBD1 (5 bases). This CDR3 region has 13 residues. CDR1 SGHRS and CDR2 YFSETQ come from the germline V gene. V was shortened by 4 bases and J by 13 bases, with 17 bases between the two germline ends. The DNA for the CDR3 is TGCGCCAGCAGCCCGCTGGACATGGGTCGGCTGTTTTTT. This sequence encodes CASSPLDMGRLFF. The variable domain in full, completed from reference TRBV5-1 and TRBJ2-2, reads KAGVTQTPRYLIKTRGQQVTLSCSPISGHRSVSWYQQTPGQGLQFLFEYFSETQRNKGNFPGRFSGRQFSNSRSEMNVSTLELGDSALYLCASSPLDMGRLFFGEGSRLTVL.

This clonotype was observed a few times. The CDR3 spells CASSLRARIEQFF. In DNA form, the CDR3 reads TGTGCCAGCAGCTTAAGGGCCCGAATTGAGCAGTTCTTC. The chain couples TRBV7-9 to TRBJ2-1; no definite D call. Germline V lookup: CDR1 SEHNR, CDR2 FQNEAQ (reference sequence). This CDR3 region has 13 residues. Trimming left V 2 bases short and J 9 bases short, with 11 bases between.

The chain uses TRBV7-2 and TRBJ1-3; D remains ambiguous. The CDR3 contains 16 residues. The V and J ends lost 5 bases and 0 bases respectively, with 14 bases between them. CDR1 SGHTA and CDR2 FQGNSA come from the germline V gene. The chain's CDR3 is CASSPNARGSGNTIYF. The CDR3 region has the DNA TGTGCCAGCAGCCCCAACGCTCGCGGCTCTGGAAACACCATATATTTT.

A few counts support this clonotype. V usage is TRBV5-1 and J usage is TRBJ2-1; D unresolved. Germline-derived CDR1 and CDR2 are SGHRS and YFSETQ. The CDR3 sequence is 14 residues long. Between the trimmed V and J ends, which lost 0 bases and 7 bases, there was a span of 11 bases. The CDR3 DNA sequence: TGCGCCAGCAGCTTGGGCCTGGACCTGAATGAGCAGTTCTTC. Its protein product is CASSLGLDLNEQFF.